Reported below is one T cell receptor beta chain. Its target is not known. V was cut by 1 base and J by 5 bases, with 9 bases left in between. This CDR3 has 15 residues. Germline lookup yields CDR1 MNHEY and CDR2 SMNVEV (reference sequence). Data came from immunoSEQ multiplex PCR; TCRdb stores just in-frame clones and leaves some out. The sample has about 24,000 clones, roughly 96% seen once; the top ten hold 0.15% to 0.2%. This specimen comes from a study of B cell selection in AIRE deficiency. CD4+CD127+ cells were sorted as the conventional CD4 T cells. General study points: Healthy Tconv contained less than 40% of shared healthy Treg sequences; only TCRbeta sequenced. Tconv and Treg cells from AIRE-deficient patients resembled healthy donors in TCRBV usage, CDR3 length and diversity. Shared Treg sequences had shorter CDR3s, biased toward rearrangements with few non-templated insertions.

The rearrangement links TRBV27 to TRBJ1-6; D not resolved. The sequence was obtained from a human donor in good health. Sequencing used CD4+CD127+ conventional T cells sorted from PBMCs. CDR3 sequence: CASSLWVRNNSPLHF. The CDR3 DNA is TGTGCCAGCAGTTTATGGGTTAGGAATAATTCACCCCTCCACTTT.